This is a list of T cell receptor beta chains from one sample in a study of T-cell memory formation after mild COVID-19. TCRdb re-called the 5' RACE reads through MiXCR, storing one row per CDR3 protein. The sample lists under 250,000 distinct CDR3 sequences, approximately 9% seen once, with roughly 21% in the top ten. The specimen sequenced was PBMCs or a T cell subset sorted from them (not recorded which). The receptors derive from a man between 18 and 35 years old who had mild COVID-19 (a few samples of this study predate the infection). Cell type and time point are not known. CDR3s include the opening cysteine and the closing phenylalanine or tryptophan. The D gene is left open where the match is weak. Not every row has a clone size; where given, it reads once, few, many or a size class.

TRBV30,NA,TRBJ1-2,few,TGTGCCTGTCCTACGGGGGGCCAAACCTATGGCTACACCTTC,CACPTGGQTYGYTF
TRBV5-1,NA,TRBJ2-7,many,TGCGCCAGCCGCTCCAGCTACGAGCAGTACTTC,CASRSSYEQYF
TRBV5-5,NA,TRBJ2-3,NA,TGTGCCAGCAACCGGGGCGCGGCTACGCAGTATTTT,CASNRGAATQYF
TRBV12-3/TRBV12-4,NA,TRBJ2-6,NA,TGTGCCAGCAGTCCCGAAGCCAACGTCCTGACTTTC,CASSPEANVLTF
TRBV12-3/TRBV12-4,NA,TRBJ2-2,NA,TGTGCCAGCAGGGTCCTTGGGGCGGACACCGGGGAGCTGTTTTTT,CASRVLGADTGELFF
TRBV6-1,NA,TRBJ1-5,NA,TGTGCCAGCAGTGAAGCGAGGGATCCGCTTCAGCCCCAGCATTTT,CASSEARDPLQPQHF
TRBV10-3,NA,TRBJ1-1,many,TGTGCCATCAGGGACAACACTGAAGCTTTCTTT,CAIRDNTEAFF
TRBV29-1,NA,TRBJ1-2,few,TGCAGCGTTGAAAGGCCGGAAGTCTATGGCTACACCTTC,CSVERPEVYGYTF
TRBV29-1,NA,TRBJ2-7,NA,TGCAGCGTCCGTAGTTCCAGAGCCTACGAGCAGTACTTC,CSVRSSRAYEQYF
TRBV24-1,NA,TRBJ1-2,few,TGTGCCACCCAAACTCCAGGCCCTAACTATGGCTACACCTTC,CATQTPGPNYGYTF
TRBV25-1,TRBD1,TRBJ2-5,many,TGTGCCAGCAGTCAGCCGACAGGGGGCGGAGAGACCCAGTACTTC,CASSQPTGGGETQYF
TRBV6-2/TRBV6-3,TRBD2,TRBJ2-2,NA,TGTGCCAGCAGGCAGGGACTAGCGGTGAATATTATTACCGGGGAGCTGTTTTTT,CASRQGLAVNIITGELFF
TRBV12-3/TRBV12-4,NA,TRBJ2-5,few,TGTGCCAGCAGTTTTCTCGGGGCTACAGGGTACGATGAGGCCCAGTACTTC,CASSFLGATGYDEAQYF
TRBV6-5,TRBD1,TRBJ1-2,few,TGTGCCAGCAGTTACTCGATCCGGACAGGGTCATACACCTTC,CASSYSIRTGSYTF
TRBV6-2/TRBV6-3,TRBD1,TRBJ1-5,few,TGTGCCAGCAGCACCGACAGGGTCCAGCCCCAGCATTTT,CASSTDRVQPQHF
TRBV6-5,TRBD1,TRBJ2-2,NA,TGTGCCAGTAGTCTCCAGGGGGCGCAGGGCGGGGAGCTGTTTTTT,CASSLQGAQGGELFF
TRBV27,NA,TRBJ2-2,NA,TGTGCCAGTAGAGAAGACACCGGGGAGCTGTTTTTT,CASREDTGELFF
TRBV4-3,NA,TRBJ2-5,NA,TGCGCCAGCAGCCGTTCAGACCAGGGGGAGACCCAGTACTTC,CASSRSDQGETQYF
TRBV12-3/TRBV12-4,TRBD1,TRBJ1-5,NA,TGTGCCAGCAGTCCCCGGGACAGAAGCAATCAGCCCCAGCATTTT,CASSPRDRSNQPQHF
TRBV5-1,TRBD1,TRBJ2-2,NA,TGCGCCAGCAGCTACACAGGGGGGAGTGGCACCGGGGAGCTGTTTTTT,CASSYTGGSGTGELFF
TRBV6-4,NA,TRBJ2-3,NA,TGTGCCAGCAGTGACTCTAGCCGCCATACGCAGTATTTT,CASSDSSRHTQYF
TRBV27,TRBD2,TRBJ2-5,NA,TGTGCCAGCAGCCCGGTAGCGGGCCTACAAGAGACCCAGTACTTC,CASSPVAGLQETQYF
TRBV18,NA,TRBJ2-1,few,TGTGCCAGCTCACCCCCGAGGCAGGGGTACAATGAGCAGTTCTTC,CASSPPRQGYNEQFF
TRBV29-1,NA,TRBJ2-7,NA,TGCAGCGTGGGAGTTTTGGGAGGCGAGTACGAGCAGTACTTC,CSVGVLGGEYEQYF
TRBV29-1,TRBD1,TRBJ2-1,few,TGCAGCGTGGACAGGAACAATGAGCAGTTCTTC,CSVDRNNEQFF
TRBV24-1,NA,TRBJ2-3,few,TGTGCCACCAGTGAGGGGCCGGGGGTCACAGATACGCAGTATTTT,CATSEGPGVTDTQYF
TRBV29-1,TRBD2,TRBJ2-3,few,TGCAGCACCCGACTAGCGGGGTTTGCAGATACGCAGTATTTT,CSTRLAGFADTQYF
TRBV7-2,NA,TRBJ2-2,few,TGTGCCAGCAGCGCAGAGAGGGCCGGGGAGCTGTTTTTT,CASSAERAGELFF
TRBV27,NA,TRBJ1-6,NA,TGTGCCAGCAGTTCAGGGACCAATTCACCCCTCCACTTT,CASSSGTNSPLHF
TRBV18,TRBD2,TRBJ2-5,few,TGTGCCAGCTCGACGGGACTAGCGACTACCCAGTACTTC,CASSTGLATTQYF
TRBV29-1,NA,TRBJ2-2,many,TGCAGCGCAGCAGGATTGAACACCGGGGAGCTGTTTTTT,CSAAGLNTGELFF
TRBV5-6,TRBD2,TRBJ2-7,few,TGTGCCAGCAGCTTCGAACTAGCGGGGGGTTACGAGCAGTACTTC,CASSFELAGGYEQYF
TRBV5-1,NA,TRBJ2-1,few,TGCGCCAGCAGCTTGGCCACGGGCGGGGGCCCTTACAATGAGCAGTTCTTC,CASSLATGGGPYNEQFF
TRBV7-9,NA,TRBJ1-1,NA,TGTGCCAGCAGCTCGGGTCGAGGAGCTTTCTTT,CASSSGRGAFF
TRBV5-6,TRBD2,TRBJ2-3,few,TGTGCCAGCAGACACGTTAGCGGGGCCACAGATACGCAGTATTTT,CASRHVSGATDTQYF
TRBV4-3,NA,TRBJ2-7,NA,TGCGCCAGCAGCCCTAGAGCGGGCCCCACCTACGAGCAGTACTTC,CASSPRAGPTYEQYF
TRBV12-3/TRBV12-4,TRBD1,TRBJ2-7,NA,TGTGCCAGCAGTCCGAGGACAGGGGAGGGACGCGAGCAGTACTTC,CASSPRTGEGREQYF
TRBV18,TRBD1,TRBJ1-1,NA,TGTGCCAGCTCACCCGTGGGGACAGGGGGCGTAGGAACTGAAGCTTTCTTT,CASSPVGTGGVGTEAFF
TRBV6-1,NA,TRBJ2-1,few,TGTGCCAGCAGTGAAATCGGGGCCCGCAATGAGCGATTCTTC,CASSEIGARNERFF
TRBV30,NA,TRBJ1-2,few,TGTGCCTGGCTCGACAGTACTAACTATGGCTACACCTTC,CAWLDSTNYGYTF
TRBV12-3/TRBV12-4,NA,TRBJ1-6,many,TGTGCCAGCAGTTGGGAGAATTGGGCACCCCTCCACTTT,CASSWENWAPLHF
TRBV4-3,NA,TRBJ2-3,few,TGCGCCAGCAGCCAAGAGCCCCCGGCCACAGATACGCAGTATTTT,CASSQEPPATDTQYF
TRBV5-1,TRBD2,TRBJ2-1,many,TGCGCCAGCAGCCGGCAAACTAGCGGGGGGGCAGATGAGCAGTTCTTC,CASSRQTSGGADEQFF
TRBV14,TRBD1,TRBJ2-7,NA,TGTGCCAGCAGGAAGGGGGACAGGTCCTACGAGCAGTACTTC,CASRKGDRSYEQYF
TRBV5-1,NA,TRBJ2-3,few,TGCGCCAGCAGCAAGCGCCCCCGTTCGACAGATACGCAGTATTTT,CASSKRPRSTDTQYF
TRBV15,TRBD2,TRBJ2-3,few,TGTGCCACCAGCAGAGAACGTTTTAGCGGGGGGGCCGTAGATACGCAGTATTTT,CATSRERFSGGAVDTQYF
TRBV20-1,NA,TRBJ1-1,NA,TGCAGTGCTAGAGATGGGGGTAAAACTGAAGCTTTCTTT,CSARDGGKTEAFF
TRBV7-2,TRBD2,TRBJ2-3,few,TGTGCCAGCAGCTTAATACTAGCGGGGGCAGATACGCAGTATTTT,CASSLILAGADTQYF
TRBV20-1,NA,TRBJ2-1,NA,TGCAGTGCTCTAGGACTGGACTCCTACAATGAGCAGTTCTTC,CSALGLDSYNEQFF
TRBV6-2/TRBV6-3,NA,TRBJ1-2,many,TGTGCCAGCAGTTACGGGGGCCTCTATGGCTACACCTTC,CASSYGGLYGYTF
TRBV7-6,NA,TRBJ2-3,few,TGTGCCAGCAGCTTAGCGTGGGCTAGCGGCACAGATACGCAGTATTTT,CASSLAWASGTDTQYF
TRBV2,NA,TRBJ2-7,NA,TGTGCCAGCAATCGGCCGGGACTGCCAACCTACGAGCAGTACTTC,CASNRPGLPTYEQYF
TRBV10-3,TRBD2,TRBJ2-1,few,TGTGCCATCAGTGAGTCACTAGCGGGGGGGCTGGATGAGCAGTTCTTC,CAISESLAGGLDEQFF
TRBV20-1,NA,TRBJ2-1,few,TGCAGTGCTAGCACCTTAGGGACTGTGGGGGGAGGTGAGCAGTTCTTC,CSASTLGTVGGGEQFF